Sequencing of this T cell receptor beta chain was carried out in a study of T cells after yellow fever vaccination. For TCR, cDNA came from 5'RACE template switching, which added a universal primer site and UMIs. TCRdb reprocessed the 5' RACE reads via MiXCR and lists one record per CDR3 protein. The repertoire has about 550,000 distinct CDR3 sequences, 19% of them found once; the top ten carry roughly 13%. Trimming left V 2 bases short and J 2 bases short, with 9 bases between. This CDR3 is built from 14 residues. CDR1 LGHNA and CDR2 YSLEER come from the germline V gene. V is TRBV4-3 and J is TRBJ2-5, with D maybe TRBD1 (6 bases). The clonotype was recovered from a man younger than 45 who received the YFV17D yellow fever vaccine. This specimen consisted of PBMCs, obtained 15 days after the yellow fever booster vaccination. This CDR3 reads CASSQTRGQETQYF. CDR3 sequence (DNA): TGCGCCAGCAGCCAAACCAGGGGACAAGAGACCCAGTACTTC.